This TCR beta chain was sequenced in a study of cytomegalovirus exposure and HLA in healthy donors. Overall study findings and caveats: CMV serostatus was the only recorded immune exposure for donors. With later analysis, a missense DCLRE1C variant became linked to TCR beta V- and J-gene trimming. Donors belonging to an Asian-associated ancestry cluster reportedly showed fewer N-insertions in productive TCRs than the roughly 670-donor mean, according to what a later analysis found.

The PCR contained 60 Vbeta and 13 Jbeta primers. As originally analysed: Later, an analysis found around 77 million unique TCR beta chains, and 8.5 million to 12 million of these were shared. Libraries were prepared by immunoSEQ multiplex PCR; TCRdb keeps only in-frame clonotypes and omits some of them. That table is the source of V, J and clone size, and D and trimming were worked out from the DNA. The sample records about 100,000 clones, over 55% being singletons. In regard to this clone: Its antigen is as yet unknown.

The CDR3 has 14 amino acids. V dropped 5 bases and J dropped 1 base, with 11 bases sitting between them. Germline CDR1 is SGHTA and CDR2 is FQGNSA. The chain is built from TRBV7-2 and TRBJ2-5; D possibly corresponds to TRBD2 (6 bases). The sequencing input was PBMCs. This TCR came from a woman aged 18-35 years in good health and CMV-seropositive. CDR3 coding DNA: TGTGCCAGCAGCCTTCGGACTACCCAAGAGACCCAGTACTTC. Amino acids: CASSLRTTQETQYF.